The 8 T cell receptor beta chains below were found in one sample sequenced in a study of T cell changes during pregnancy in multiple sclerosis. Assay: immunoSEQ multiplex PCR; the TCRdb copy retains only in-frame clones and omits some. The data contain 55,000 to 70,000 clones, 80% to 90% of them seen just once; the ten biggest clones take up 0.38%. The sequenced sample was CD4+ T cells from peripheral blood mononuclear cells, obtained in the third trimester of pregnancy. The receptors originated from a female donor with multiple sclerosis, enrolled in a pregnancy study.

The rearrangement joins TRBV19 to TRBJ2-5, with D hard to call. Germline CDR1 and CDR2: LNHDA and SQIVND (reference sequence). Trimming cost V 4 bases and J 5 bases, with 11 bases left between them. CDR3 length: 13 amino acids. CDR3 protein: CASSNSLEETQYF. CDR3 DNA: TGTGCCAGTAGTAATAGTCTAGAGGAGACCCAGTACTTC.

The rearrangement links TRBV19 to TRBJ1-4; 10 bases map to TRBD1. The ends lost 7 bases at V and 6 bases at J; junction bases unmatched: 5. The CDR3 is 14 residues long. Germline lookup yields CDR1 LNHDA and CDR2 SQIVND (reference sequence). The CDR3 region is CASTRTGGDEKLFF. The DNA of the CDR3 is TGTGCCAGTACCCGGACAGGGGGTGATGAAAAACTGTTTTTT.

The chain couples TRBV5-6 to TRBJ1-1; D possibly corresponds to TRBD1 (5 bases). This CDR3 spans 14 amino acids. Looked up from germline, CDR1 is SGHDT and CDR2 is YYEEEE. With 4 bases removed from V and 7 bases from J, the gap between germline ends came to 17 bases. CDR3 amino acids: CASSPPPGGDEAFF. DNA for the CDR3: TGTGCCAGCAGCCCACCGCCGGGGGGTGATGAAGCTTTCTTT.

CDR3 DNA: TGTGCCAGCAGCTTAGGGGCAGGGCGAAGAGCTTTCTTT. It encodes CASSLGAGRRAFF. The genes are TRBV7-9 and TRBJ1-1; a possible D gene is TRBD1 (5 bases). This CDR3 region has 13 residues. Germline CDR1 reads SEHNR; CDR2 reads FQNEAQ (reference sequence). With 1 base removed from V and 10 bases from J, the gap between germline ends came to 13 bases.

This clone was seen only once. This CDR3 is CAWSVSGTGYSNQPQHF. CDR3 coding DNA: TGTGCCTGGAGTGTATCCGGGACAGGGTATAGCAATCAGCCCCAGCATTTT. V is TRBV30 and J is TRBJ1-5; 9 positions agree with TRBD1. Germline CDR1 reads GTSNPN; CDR2 reads SVGIG (reference sequence). The CDR3 has 17 amino acids. The junction had 6 bases not matched to a gene; V was cut back by 0 bases and J by 0 bases.

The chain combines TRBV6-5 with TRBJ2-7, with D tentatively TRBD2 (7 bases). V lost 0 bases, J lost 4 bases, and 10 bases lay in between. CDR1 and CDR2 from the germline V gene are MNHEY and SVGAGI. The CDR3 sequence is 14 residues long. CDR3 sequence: CASSYSGGGYEQYF. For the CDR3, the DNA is TGTGCCAGCAGTTACTCAGGGGGGGGGTACGAGCAGTACTTC.

The CDR3 nucleotides read TGTGCCAGCAGCTTTACGAGGAACACTGAAGCTTTCTTT. Residues: CASSFTRNTEAFF. The rearrangement links TRBV11-2 to TRBJ1-1; D remains unclear. The CDR3 consists of 13 residues. V lost 3 bases and J lost 1, with 6 bases in between. CDR1 SGHAT and CDR2 FQNNGV come from the germline V gene.

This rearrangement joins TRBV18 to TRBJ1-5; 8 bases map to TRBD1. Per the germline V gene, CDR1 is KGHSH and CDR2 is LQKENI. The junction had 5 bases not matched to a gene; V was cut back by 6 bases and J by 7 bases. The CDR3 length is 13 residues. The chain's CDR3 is CASSQGAGQPQHF. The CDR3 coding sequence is TGTGCCAGCTCGCAGGGGGCAGGGCAGCCCCAGCATTTT.